These T cell receptor beta chains were read from a single sample in a study of cytomegalovirus exposure and HLA in healthy donors. Assay used: immunoSEQ multiplex PCR; TCRdb lists only in-frame clones, some missing. This sample has more than 100,000 clones, with 78% found just once. The sample was PBMCs. The source of these receptors is a woman between 18 and 29 years old in good health and CMV-seronegative. Both conserved end residues are part of each CDR3. D genes are given only for firm matches. Only part of the rows carry a size: once, few, many, or a class if the clone is expanded.

V	size	J	D	DNA	CDR3
TRBV6-1	.	TRBJ1-1	TRBD1	TGTGCCAGCAAATTGGACAGGGTAAAAGCTGAAGCTTTCTTT	CASKLDRVKAEAFF
TRBV30	.	TRBJ1-2	TRBD1	TGTGCCTGGTCCGGGACAGGGGGCTATGGCTACACCTTC	CAWSGTGGYGYTF
TRBV29-1	.	TRBJ2-5	.	TGCAGCGTCGTCACAGGGATCAAGACCCAGTACTTC	CSVVTGIKTQYF
TRBV4-1	.	TRBJ2-5	.	TGCGCCAGCAGCCAAGCCGACAGAAATCAAGAGACCCAGTACTTC	CASSQADRNQETQYF
TRBV10-3	.	TRBJ2-2	TRBD1	TGTGCCATCAGTGACAGTCGAGGACAGGGAGTTAACACCGGGGAGCTGTTTTTT	CAISDSRGQGVNTGELFF
TRBV7-8	.	TRBJ2-5	.	TGTGCCAGCACCCTACTCAGGCCAGAGGCCTCAGGGGAGACCCAGTACTTC	CASTLLRPEASGETQYF
TRBV11-2	.	TRBJ1-1	TRBD1	TGTGCCACCCGGAAAGGGGGCAACACTGAAGCTTTCTTT	CATRKGGNTEAFF
TRBV7-6	.	TRBJ2-7	.	TGTGCCAGCAGCCCGGCGGCGAGCTCCTACGAGCAGTACTTC	CASSPAASSYEQYF
TRBV2	.	TRBJ1-2	.	TGTGCCAGCAGTGAGGACAGAATCTATGGCTACACCTTC	CASSEDRIYGYTF
TRBV30	once	TRBJ1-5	.	TGTGCCTGGGCACGGGTTGGGCAGCCCCAGCATTTT	CAWARVGQPQHF
TRBV5-1	.	TRBJ2-2	.	TGCGCCAGCAGCTTCGGAGCGGAAAACACCGGGGAGCTGTTTTTT	CASSFGAENTGELFF
TRBV18	.	TRBJ2-7	TRBD2	TGTGCCAGCTCTGGGACTAGCGGGAACCCCTACGAGCAGTACTTC	CASSGTSGNPYEQYF
TRBV4-1	few	TRBJ2-7	TRBD1	TGCGCCAGCAGCCAAGTATGGGACAGGGATACCTACGAGCAGTACTTC	CASSQVWDRDTYEQYF
TRBV7-9	.	TRBJ2-1	TRBD2	TGTGCCAGCAGCTTGGGCGGGAGGGCGGGTGAGCAGTTCTTC	CASSLGGRAGEQFF
TRBV30	.	TRBJ2-7	.	TGTGCCTGGGACTTTGCGAGCGCCAGCTCCTACGAGCAGTACTTC	CAWDFASASSYEQYF
TRBV20-1	.	TRBJ2-1	.	TGCAGTGCATGGAGCTACAATGAGCAGTTCTTC	CSAWSYNEQFF
TRBV4-1	.	TRBJ2-5	.	TGCGCCAGCAGCCAGAGGGCTGGACTGCAAGAGACCCAGTACTTC	CASSQRAGLQETQYF
TRBV19	.	TRBJ2-3	.	TGTGCCAGTGCAGCGGACTTACGAGATACGCAGTATTTT	CASAADLRDTQYF
TRBV7-2	.	TRBJ2-1	.	TGTGCCAGCAGCTTAACGGGAGACCCCTACAATGAGCAGTTCTTC	CASSLTGDPYNEQFF
TRBV5-1	.	TRBJ2-3	TRBD2	TGCGCCAGCAGCCCCAAGGGGACTAGCGGGAGCAGTAGCACAGATACGCAGTATTTT	CASSPKGTSGSSSTDTQYF
TRBV7-2	few	TRBJ2-2	TRBD1	TGTGCCAGCGGAAGACAGACAGGGGACACCGGGGAGCTGTTTTTT	CASGRQTGDTGELFF
TRBV29-1	.	TRBJ2-1	TRBD1	TGCAGCGTTGATACAGTGAAGGACAGGTACTACAATGAGCAGTTCTTC	CSVDTVKDRYYNEQFF
TRBV6-5	.	TRBJ2-5	.	TGTGCCAGCAGTCCAGGGAAGACCCAGTACTTC	CASSPGKTQYF
TRBV19	.	TRBJ2-5	TRBD2	TGTGCCAGTAGTATAGCGCGGGGAGGGACAGAGACCCAGTACTTC	CASSIARGGTETQYF
TRBV7-9	.	TRBJ1-1	TRBD1	TGTGCCAGCAGCCCTGGACAGGGGGCGCGGGACACTGAAGCTTTCTTT	CASSPGQGARDTEAFF
TRBV19	.	TRBJ2-7	TRBD2	TGTGCCAGTATTAGGACTAGCGGAGGGGACTCCTACGAGCAGTACTTC	CASIRTSGGDSYEQYF
TRBV5-1	few	TRBJ2-5	TRBD1	TGCGCCAGCAGCTTGGGACAGGGCGGGGAGACCCAGTACTTC	CASSLGQGGETQYF
TRBV30	.	TRBJ1-3	.	TGTGCCTGGAGTACACAGGGCGGTGGAAACACCATATATTTT	CAWSTQGGGNTIYF
TRBV13	.	TRBJ2-7	.	TGTGCCAGCAGCTTAGACAGGGAGCATCGAGAGCAGTACTTC	CASSLDREHREQYF
TRBV5-1	.	TRBJ2-7	.	TGCGCCAGCAGCTTGGGAGGGAGCCCCTACGAGCAGTACTTC	CASSLGGSPYEQYF
TRBV6-5	few	TRBJ2-2	TRBD2	TGTGCCAGCGGTAGACTAGCGGGAGATCCCGGGGAGCTGTTTTTT	CASGRLAGDPGELFF
TRBV25-1	once	TRBJ1-1	.	TGTGCCAGCAGTGTGGCAGGGGCGAACACTGAAGCTTTCTTT	CASSVAGANTEAFF
TRBV13	.	TRBJ2-3	TRBD2	TGTGCCAGCAGCCCACCTGGGGGGGTCCGAGGGGCAGATACGCAGTATTTT	CASSPPGGVRGADTQYF
TRBV10-3	.	TRBJ1-5	.	TGTGCCACGAACGTGGTTGGCGGTCAGCCCCAGCATTTT	CATNVVGGQPQHF
TRBV6-4	once	TRBJ2-7	TRBD2	TGTGCCAGCAGTCTTACTAGCGGGGCAACCTACGAGCAGTACTTC	CASSLTSGATYEQYF
TRBV6-5	.	TRBJ2-3	TRBD2	TGTGCCAGCAGCCTAGCGGGAGGGGCAGATACGCAGTATTTT	CASSLAGGADTQYF
TRBV5-4	once	TRBJ2-7	TRBD2	TGTGCCAGCAGCTTGGGACTAGCGGTTACCTACGAGCAGTACTTC	CASSLGLAVTYEQYF
TRBV5-1	.	TRBJ2-5	.	TGCGCCAGCTCCCCTGGGGACTACCAAGAGACCCAGTACTTC	CASSPGDYQETQYF
TRBV29-1	.	TRBJ1-1	.	TGCAGCGTCGACACTGAAGCTTTCTTT	CSVDTEAFF
TRBV4-2	.	TRBJ2-1	.	TGTGCCAGCAGCCAAGTGGGCTTGGGAGGTGAGCAGTTCTTC	CASSQVGLGGEQFF
TRBV5-1	.	TRBJ2-1	.	TGCGCCAGCAGCCCCCACCATCCTACCGAGCAGTTCTTC	CASSPHHPTEQFF
TRBV25-1	.	TRBJ2-5	TRBD2	TGTGCCAGCAGCTTTGAAGACAGCGGGGAGTACTTC	CASSFEDSGEYF
TRBV2	.	TRBJ1-2	.	TGTGCCAGCAGGCGCCCGGGGGGGGGTCTCGGCTACACCTTC	CASRRPGGGLGYTF
TRBV18	few	TRBJ1-1	.	TGTGCCAGCTCACTAGTACAGGACAGAATGAACACTGAAGCTTTCTTT	CASSLVQDRMNTEAFF
TRBV7-9	.	TRBJ2-3	.	TGTGCCAGCAGCCAACTAGGCGGGGAGAGAATCACAGATACGCAGTATTTT	CASSQLGGERITDTQYF
TRBV7-6	.	TRBJ1-1	.	TGTGCCAGCAGCTCAGGGTTGACAGGGAACACTGAAGCTTTCTTT	CASSSGLTGNTEAFF
TRBV21-1	.	TRBJ2-1	.	TGTGCCAGCAGCGCTCGGGAGGGCCTTAACAATGAGCAGTTCTTC	CASSAREGLNNEQFF
TRBV7-6	few	TRBJ2-4	.	TGTGCCAGCAGCCCAGAGGGTACGGCGGGCCTAGCCAAAAACATTCAGTACTTC	CASSPEGTAGLAKNIQYF
TRBV25-1	.	TRBJ2-5	TRBD2	TGTGCCAGCAGATCTAGCGGGAGGGCCCAAGAGACCCAGTACTTC	CASRSSGRAQETQYF
TRBV18	.	TRBJ1-1	.	TGTGCCAGCTCACCCGGAGTGACTGAAGCTTTCTTT	CASSPGVTEAFF
TRBV9	.	TRBJ2-5	TRBD1	TGTGCCAGCAGCGTTCGGGACAGGGAAGGAGAGACCCAGTACTTC	CASSVRDREGETQYF
TRBV2	.	TRBJ2-5	TRBD1	TGTGCCAGCACGAGGGGACAGGGAGAGACCCAGTACTTC	CASTRGQGETQYF
TRBV29-1	few	TRBJ2-3	TRBD2	TGCAGCGTCGCAACTCTAGCGGGTACGCAGTATTTT	CSVATLAGTQYF